This T cell receptor beta chain is drawn from a study of cytomegalovirus exposure and HLA in healthy donors. Study-wide background: An early data release held some 85 million unique TCRs from HLA-typed donors.

All donors participated as healthy donors of bone marrow. With 8 bases clipped from V and 0 bases from J, the junction kept 10 bases outside the gene matches. The CDR3 spans 16 residues. CDR1 SEHNR and CDR2 FQNEAQ come from the germline V gene (reference sequence). A word on this clone: Its matching antigen is unknown.

Findings of the study overall: When analyzed later, the rates of TCR association showed variation by HLA locus, with DRB1 the most and HLA-C the fewest. The study flagged 150 to 200 TCR beta chains as cytomegalovirus-associated.

Researchers ran the PCR with 60 Vbeta and 13 Jbeta primers. The repertoire was sequenced with immunoSEQ multiplex PCR; TCRdb's copy has only in-frame clones and lacks some. This table holds 60,000 to 80,000 clones, approximately 79% found once. This sequence originates from a woman in her twenties or thirties in good health and CMV-seronegative. Sequenced input: PBMCs. This chain joins TRBV7-9 and TRBJ1-1, with 9 positions matching TRBD1. In DNA, the CDR3 is TGTGCCAGCGAGACCGGGACAGGGTCCGTGAACACTGAAGCTTTCTTT. Amino acid sequence: CASETGTGSVNTEAFF.